These 17 T cell receptor beta chains came from one sample sequenced in a study of blood T cell repertoires in COVID-19. The repertoire was sequenced with immunoSEQ multiplex PCR; TCRdb's copy has only in-frame clones and lacks some. The data contain more than 95,000 clones, 87% of them seen just once; the ten biggest clones take up around 3.3%. Specimen: peripheral blood. All receptors come from a man in his fifties or sixties in a cohort sampled during active COVID-19.

The CDR3 nucleotides are TGTGCCAGTAGTGGGCAGGGTCCGAGGGAGCTGTTTTTT. Protein sequence: CASSGQGPRELFF. The chain has TRBV19 and TRBJ2-2; D is possibly TRBD1 (5 bases). This CDR3 is 13 amino acids long. V was cut by 5 bases and J by 9 bases, with 13 bases left in between. Germline V CDR1 and CDR2: LNHDA, SQIVND (reference sequence).

CDR3 in amino acids: CASSLRDRGLYSNQPQHF. Written as DNA, the CDR3 is TGTGCCAGCAGCTTGAGGGACAGGGGCCTTTATAGCAATCAGCCCCAGCATTTT. The J gene is TRBJ1-5, the V gene TRBV5-5; 10 nucleotides match TRBD1. The ends lost 1 base at V and 0 bases at J; junction bases unmatched: 7. This CDR3 has 18 residues. Germline V gene sequence: CDR1 SGHKS, CDR2 YYEKEE (reference sequence).

This clone was observed a single time. The chain employs TRBV20-1 and TRBJ1-5; the D gene is possibly TRBD1 (6 bases). This CDR3 is 15 amino acids long. Trimming pared 3 bases from V and 3 bases from J, leaving 15 bases between. The germline V gene encodes CDR1 DFQATT and CDR2 SNEGSKA (reference sequence). CDR3 in DNA: TGCAGTGCTAGTCAAACAGGGTTGGACAATCAGCCCCAGCATTTT. This codes for CSASQTGLDNQPQHF.

This rearrangement joins TRBV29-1 to TRBJ1-3; D gene unclear. The V gene's germline CDR1 is SQVTM and CDR2 ANQGSEA. The V and J ends lost 4 bases and 2 bases respectively, with 9 bases between them. The CDR3 loop spans 13 amino acids. The CDR3 reads CSVVGVTGNTIYF. The CDR3 nucleotides read TGCAGCGTTGTCGGAGTAACTGGAAACACCATATATTTT.

The V and J genes are TRBV5-1 and TRBJ1-3; D is possibly TRBD1 (5 bases). Trimming took 4 bases from V and 1 from J, leaving 12 bases between them. CDR1 and CDR2 from the germline V gene are SGHRS and YFSETQ. There are 15 residues in the CDR3. CDR3 amino acids: CASSPDTMSGNTIYF. CDR3 sequence (DNA): TGCGCCAGCAGCCCGGACACGATGTCTGGAAACACCATATATTTT.

The rearrangement links TRBV7-2 to TRBJ1-1; TRBD1 matches 7 bases. Germline lookup yields CDR1 SGHTA and CDR2 FQGNSA. Trimming cost V 4 bases and J 2 bases; bases outside gene matches: 4. The CDR3 runs to 14 residues. The chain's CDR3 is CASSSGQTNTEAFF. In nucleotides, the CDR3 is TGTGCCAGCAGCTCGGGACAGACTAACACTGAAGCTTTCTTT. Looking up the rest from reference TRBV7-2 and TRBJ1-1 gives the full variable domain: GAGVSQSPSNKVTEKGKDVELRCDPISGHTALYWYRQSLGQGLEFLIYFQGNSAPDKSGLPSDRFSAERTGGSVSTLTIQRTQQEDSAVYLCASSSGQTNTEAFFGQGTRLTVV.

The rearrangement joins TRBV3-1 (or the pseudogene TRBV3-2) to TRBJ1-2; no clear D. Germline CDR1 reads LGHDT; CDR2 reads YNNKEL (reference sequence). The CDR3 extends over 12 amino acids. The V end lost 1 base, the J end lost 7 bases, and 7 bases lay between the germline ends. The CDR3 here is CASSQATGGYTF. In DNA form, the CDR3 reads TGTGCCAGCAGCCAAGCTACGGGTGGCTACACCTTC.

The chain employs TRBV5-4 and TRBJ1-2, with a tentative D call TRBD1 (6 bases). V was trimmed by 1 base and J by 4 bases, leaving 11 bases between them. Germline CDR1 reads SGHNT; CDR2 reads YYREEE (reference sequence). This CDR3 comprises 14 residues. The CDR3 region has the DNA TGTGCCAGCAGCTTGTCAGGGGCCGGCTATGGCTACACCTTC. The encoded protein is CASSLSGAGYGYTF.

The rearrangement uses TRBV11-3 and TRBJ2-1; TRBD1 might be the D (6 bases). Trimming took off 4 bases at V and 0 bases at J, with 10 bases between the two ends. The CDR3 spans 15 residues. Germline CDR1 reads SGHNT; CDR2 reads YENEEA. CDR3 nucleotide sequence: TGTGCCAGCAGCTCTCACAGGGCCTCCTACAATGAGCAGTTCTTC. Translating it yields CASSSHRASYNEQFF.

This clone was seen only once. This sequence joins TRBV19 and TRBJ1-3; D remains unclear. The CDR3 consists of 13 residues. The germline V and J ends were trimmed by 8 bases and 0 bases, with 8 bases remaining between them. Germline V gives CDR1 LNHDA, CDR2 SQIVND (reference sequence). Here the CDR3 reads CASEQSSGNTIYF. For the CDR3, the DNA is TGTGCCAGTGAACAGAGCTCTGGAAACACCATATATTTT.

The chain couples TRBV11-2 to TRBJ2-7, with 10 bases matching TRBD1. Per germline, CDR1 SGHAT and CDR2 FQNNGV. J gave up 1 base and V 6 bases, and 6 bases lay outside the gene matches. This CDR3 comprises 15 residues. The CDR3 sequence: CASSPDRGPSYEQYF. DNA of the CDR3: TGTGCCAGCAGTCCCGACAGGGGGCCTTCCTACGAGCAGTACTTC.

The chain has TRBV6-5 and TRBJ2-7, with a possible D match to TRBD1 (6 bases). The CDR3 is made up of 15 amino acids. The germline gives CDR1 MNHEY, CDR2 SVGAGI. The germline V and J ends were trimmed by 0 bases and 4 bases, with 13 bases remaining between them. CDR3 nucleotide sequence: TGTGCCAGCAGTTACTCGAGTGGACAGTTATACGAGCAGTACGTC. This encodes CASSYSSGQLYEQYV.

V gene TRBV19 combines with J gene TRBJ1-2, with D possibly being TRBD1 (6 bases). This CDR3 comprises 13 residues. The germline gives CDR1 LNHDA, CDR2 SQIVND (reference sequence). Trimming took 5 bases from V and 2 from J, leaving 9 bases between them. CDR3 DNA sequence: TGTGCCAGTAGTTCCCAGGGGAACTATGGCTACACCTTC. As protein: CASSSQGNYGYTF.

This clone was picked up one time. V is TRBV12-2 and J is TRBJ2-7; the table's D call, TRBD1, was not checked against the DNA. TRBV12-2 is a listed pseudogene. CDR3 length: 18 amino acids. The CDR3 spells CASRLPSDGTGWNCEQYV. The DNA for the CDR3 is TGTGCAAGTCGCTTACCTAGCGACGGGACAGGGTGGAACTGCGAGCAGTACGTC.

A single count supports this clone. V usage is TRBV5-1 and J usage is TRBJ2-5, with D possibly TRBD2 on 6 matching bases. CDR1 is SGHRS, CDR2 YFSETQ, per germline. The V and J ends lost 3 bases and 7 bases respectively, with 16 bases between them. This CDR3 has 14 amino acids. The chain's CDR3 is CASSSRGGDATQYF. CDR3 coding DNA: TGCGCCAGCAGCTCGCGGGGAGGCGACGCGACCCAGTACTTC.

The rearrangement joins TRBV19 to TRBJ2-2; no clear D. Trimming took off 3 bases at V and 0 bases at J, with 8 bases between the two ends. Germline values: CDR1 LNHDA, CDR2 SQIVND (reference sequence). CDR3 size: 15 residues. This CDR3 is CASSIIETNTGELFF. Written as DNA, the CDR3 is TGTGCCAGTAGTATTATAGAAACGAACACCGGGGAGCTGTTTTTT.

Only one count was recorded for this clone. The CDR3: CASRTSGGPTDTQYF. The DNA of the CDR3 is TGTGCCAGTCGCACTAGCGGGGGTCCCACAGATACGCAGTATTTT. V is TRBV19 and J is TRBJ2-3; 11 bases match TRBD2. V trimming: 8 bases; J trimming: 2 bases; junction bases outside the gene matches: 6. The CDR3 is made up of 15 amino acids. Germline CDR1 LNHDA, CDR2 SQIVND (reference sequence).